This TCR beta chain derives from a study of shared clonotypes between healthy human individuals. The trim removed 4 bases at V and 4 bases at J, leaving 10 bases unmatched. This CDR3 has 15 residues. Per germline, CDR1 MNHEY and CDR2 SMNVEV (reference sequence). Replicate PCRs for unsorted PBMC used 300 ng DNA (around 30,000 T cell genomes). Sequencing of unsorted PBMC DNA was carried out using ten immunoSEQ deep assay plates. Some clones are missing from TCRdb's copy, which holds only in-frame ones; the method was immunoSEQ multiplex PCR. The sample shows about 450,000 clones, approximately 79% of them seen only once.

The sequencing sample was made of PBMCs. The source of this sequence is a woman aged 40 to 55 in good health. Some clones in this sample may be carry-over from other donors' samples. J is TRBJ2-7 and V is TRBV27; 7 bases align to TRBD2. CDR3 bases: TGTGCCAGCAGTTCAAGCGGGGAGTTGGCATACGAGCAGTACTTC. It yields the protein CASSSSGELAYEQYF.